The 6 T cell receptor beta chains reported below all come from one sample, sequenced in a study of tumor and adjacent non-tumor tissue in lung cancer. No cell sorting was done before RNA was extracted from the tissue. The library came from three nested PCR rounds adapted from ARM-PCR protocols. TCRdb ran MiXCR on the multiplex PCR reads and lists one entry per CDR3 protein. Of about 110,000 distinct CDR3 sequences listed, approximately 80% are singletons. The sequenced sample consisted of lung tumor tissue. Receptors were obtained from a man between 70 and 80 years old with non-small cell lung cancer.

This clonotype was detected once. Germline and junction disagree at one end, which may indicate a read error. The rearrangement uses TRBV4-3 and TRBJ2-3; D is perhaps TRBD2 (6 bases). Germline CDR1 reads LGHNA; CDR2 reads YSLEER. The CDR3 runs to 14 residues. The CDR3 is CASSQVSCGDTQYF. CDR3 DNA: TGCGCCAGTAGCCAAGTTAGTTGCGGGGATACGCAATATTTT.

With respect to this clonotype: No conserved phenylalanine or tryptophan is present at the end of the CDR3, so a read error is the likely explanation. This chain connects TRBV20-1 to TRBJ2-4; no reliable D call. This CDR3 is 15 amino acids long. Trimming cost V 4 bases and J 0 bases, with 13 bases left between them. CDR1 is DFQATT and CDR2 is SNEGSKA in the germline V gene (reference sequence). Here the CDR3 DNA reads TGCAGTGCTAAAAAACAAGTACTAGCCAAAAACATTCAGTACTTG. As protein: CSAKKQVLAKNIQYL.

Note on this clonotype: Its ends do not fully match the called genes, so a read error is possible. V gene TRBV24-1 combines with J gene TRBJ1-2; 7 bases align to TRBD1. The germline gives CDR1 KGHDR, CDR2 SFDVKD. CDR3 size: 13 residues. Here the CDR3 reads CAASEKRQGGYTF. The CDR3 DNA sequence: TGTGCCGCCAGTGAAAAACGACAGGGCGGATACACCTTC.

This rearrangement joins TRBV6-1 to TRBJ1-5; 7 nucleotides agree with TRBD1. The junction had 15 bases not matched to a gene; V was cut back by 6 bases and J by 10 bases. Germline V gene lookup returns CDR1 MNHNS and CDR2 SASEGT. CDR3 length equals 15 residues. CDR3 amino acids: CASSADRGHNYPQHF. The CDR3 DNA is TGTGCCAGCAGCGCGGATAGGGGGCACAATTATCCCCAGCATTTT.

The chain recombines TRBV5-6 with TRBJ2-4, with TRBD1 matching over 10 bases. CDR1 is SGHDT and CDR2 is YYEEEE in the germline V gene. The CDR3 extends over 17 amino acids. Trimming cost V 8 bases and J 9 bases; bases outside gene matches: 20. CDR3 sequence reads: CASSTTGTGVVGSIQYF. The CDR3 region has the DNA TGTGCCAGTAGCACTACCGGGACAGGGGTCGTTGGAAGCATTCAGTACTTC.

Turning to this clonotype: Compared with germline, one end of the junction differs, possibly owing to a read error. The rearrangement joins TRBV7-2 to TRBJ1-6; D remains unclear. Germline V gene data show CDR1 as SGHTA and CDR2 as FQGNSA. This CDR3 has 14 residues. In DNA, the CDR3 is TGTGCGAGCAGCTCGCCCGGGTTTGGATCACCCCTCCACTTT. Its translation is CASSSPGFGSPLHF.